The T cell receptor beta chain under discussion was sequenced for a study of graft-versus-host responses after intestinal transplantation. Background on the study: The recipients all started with anti-thymocyte globulin induction and then took tacrolimus and steroids for around 3 years. Study results and limitations: There were GvH clones found in recipient marrow, and some of them appeared first in ileum or blood. In patients with graft-donor T cell macrochimerism, allograft graft-versus-host to host-versus-graft clonal ratios were high.

With respect to this clone: The antigen is not known.

The CDR3 contains 15 residues. The germline V and J ends were trimmed by 4 bases and 1 base, with 14 bases remaining between them. Germline loops: CDR1 SGDLS, CDR2 YYNGEE. Sequencing was performed with immunoSEQ multiplex PCR; in TCRdb, only in-frame clones are kept and a portion is missing. The table lists 86,000 or so clones, 75% to 95% of them singletons. This material consisted of unstimulated CD8+ T cells sorted from spleen or lymph node cells, taken before intestinal transplant. This chain connects TRBV9 to TRBJ1-2; weak D call: TRBD1 (6 bases). The clonotype originates from a human donor who received an intestinal transplant. Here the CDR3 DNA reads TGTGCCAGCAGCTCCCGGACAGAAGTTAACTATGGCTACACCTTC. Translating gives CASSSRTEVNYGYTF. The full variable domain, its missing parts supplied by reference TRBV9 and TRBJ1-2, is DSGVTQTPKHLITATGQRVTLRCSPRSGDLSVYWYQQSLDQGLQFLIQYYNGEERAKGNILERFSAQQFPDLHSELNLSSLELGDSALYFCASSSRTEVNYGYTFGSGTRLTVV.